Shown below are 18 T cell receptor beta chains from a single sample sequenced in a study of blood T cell repertoires in COVID-19. Assay: immunoSEQ multiplex PCR; the TCRdb copy retains only in-frame clones and omits some. This table has tens of thousands of clones, about nine tenths appearing once. Material: peripheral blood. These receptors were collected from a man aged 50-59 years with active COVID-19.

The J gene is TRBJ1-4, the V gene TRBV27, with D possibly being TRBD1 (6 bases). Between the trimmed V and J ends, which lost 6 bases and 6 bases, there was a span of 17 bases. The CDR3 runs to 15 residues. Germline V gene lookup returns CDR1 MNHEY and CDR2 SMNVEV (reference sequence). The CDR3 spells CASSPWGPGDEKLFF. The CDR3 nucleotides are TGTGCCAGCAGCCCCTGGGGGCCTGGGGATGAAAAACTGTTTTTT.

This chain links TRBV7-9 with TRBJ2-1; 13 bases are a match to TRBD2. Germline trimming cut 3 bases from V and 5 bases from J; bases unmatched to any gene: 4. Germline CDR1 SEHNR, CDR2 FQNEAQ (reference sequence). CDR3 length equals 16 residues. The CDR3, as DNA: TGTGCCAGCAGCTTCGGCGGGACTAGCGGGGACAATGAGCAGTTCTTC. Encoded protein: CASSFGGTSGDNEQFF.

The rearrangement joins TRBV7-8 to TRBJ1-2; 7 nucleotides align to TRBD1. This CDR3 is built from 14 residues. J was trimmed by 5 bases and V by 5 bases; bases with no gene match: 8. Germline V lookup: CDR1 SGHVS, CDR2 FQNEAQ. The CDR3, as DNA: TGTGCCAGCAGCCCTGAGGGGGCGCGGTATGGCTACACCTTC. Protein: CASSPEGARYGYTF.

Only one count was recorded for this clone. This sequence joins TRBV3-1 (or the pseudogene TRBV3-2) and TRBJ2-7; D unclear. Looked up from germline, CDR1 is LGHDT and CDR2 is YNNKEL (reference sequence). The CDR3 consists of 14 residues. Trimming cost V 2 bases and J 0 bases, with 8 bases left between them. CDR3: CASSQFQDSYEQYF. In DNA, the CDR3 is TGTGCCAGCAGCCAATTTCAGGACTCCTACGAGCAGTACTTC.

The chain recombines TRBV18 with TRBJ2-3; 9 bases fit TRBD2. Germline values: CDR1 KGHSH, CDR2 LQKENI. The CDR3 length is 14 residues. Losses at the gene ends were 4 bases for V and 3 bases for J; bases not matched to a gene: 2. CDR3 in amino acids: CASSRTSGTDTQYF. The CDR3 nucleotides are TGTGCCAGCTCACGAACTAGCGGGACAGATACGCAGTATTTT.

V usage is TRBV2 and J usage is TRBJ2-1; no clear D. The V gene's germline CDR1 is SNHLY and CDR2 FYNNEI. The CDR3 has 15 residues. Trimming removed 1 base at V and 3 bases at J, with 10 bases between. In DNA form, the CDR3 reads TGTGCCAGCAGTGAAGACGGAGCGTACTACAATGAGCAGTTCTTC. Amino acid sequence: CASSEDGAYYNEQFF.

This clone showed up just a few times. The chain employs TRBV4-3 and TRBJ2-7, with 9 nucleotides matching TRBD1. The V gene's germline CDR1 is LGHNA and CDR2 YSLEER. The CDR3 length is 16 residues. The junction had 7 bases not matched to a gene; V was cut back by 0 bases and J by 4 bases. In DNA form, the CDR3 reads TGCGCCAGCAGCCAAGATTTGGGACAGGGCAAGTACGAGCAGTACTTC. It codes for CASSQDLGQGKYEQYF.

This rearrangement joins TRBV3-1 (or the pseudogene TRBV3-2) to TRBJ1-2; no firm D call. V was pared by 1 base and J by 10 bases, with 7 bases between. The germline V gene encodes CDR1 LGHDT and CDR2 YNNKEL (reference sequence). This CDR3 has 11 amino acids. The CDR3 region is CASSQAAYYTF. In DNA, the CDR3 is TGTGCCAGCAGCCAAGCAGCGTACTACACCTTC.

This rearrangement joins TRBV30 to TRBJ2-1, with 10 bases aligning to TRBD1. This CDR3 has 15 residues. CDR1 is GTSNPN and CDR2 is SVGIG in the germline V gene (reference sequence). The J segment lost 5 bases and the V segment lost 2 bases, leaving 6 bases of the junction unmatched. The CDR3: CAWSPTGGRNNEQFF. In nucleotides, the CDR3 is TGTGCCTGGAGTCCGACAGGGGGCCGAAACAATGAGCAGTTCTTC.

The gene calls are TRBV2 and TRBJ1-1; 7 nucleotides agree with TRBD1. V lost 7 bases to trimming and J lost 4 bases; unmatched junction nucleotides: 6. The CDR3 sequence is 13 residues long. Germline V lookup: CDR1 SNHLY, CDR2 FYNNEI. The CDR3 protein is CASTRDRVTEAFF. The CDR3 DNA sequence: TGTGCCAGCACCCGCGACAGGGTCACTGAAGCTTTCTTT.

The chain links TRBV20-1 to TRBJ1-1; TRBD1 is a possible D gene (5 bases). The CDR3 totals 11 residues. Germline V gives CDR1 DFQATT, CDR2 SNEGSKA (reference sequence). DNA of the CDR3: TGCAGCCCTACCAGGGACACTGAAGCTTTCTTT. It is translated as CSPTRDTEAFF.

This clone has a handful of counts. The rearrangement links TRBV5-1 to TRBJ1-6, with D hard to call. Trimming pared 5 bases from V and 5 bases from J, leaving 8 bases between. The CDR3 totals 13 residues. Germline CDR1 SGHRS, CDR2 YFSETQ. CDR3 DNA: TGCGCCAGCAGTGGGGAGGATAATTCACCCCTCCACTTT. This gives the protein CASSGEDNSPLHF.

A few counts support this clone. The chain carries TRBV20-1 and TRBJ2-7; no clear D. Germline CDR1 and CDR2: DFQATT and SNEGSKA (reference sequence). The CDR3 extends over 11 amino acids. The ends were cut back, 1 base at V and 2 bases at J, with 3 bases in the middle. For the CDR3, the DNA is TGCAGTGCTAGAGCCACCTACGAGCAGTACTTC. Protein sequence: CSARATYEQYF.

With regard to this clone: The junction differs from germline at one of its ends, possibly a read error. V and J are TRBV12-3 or TRBV12-4 and TRBJ1-1; D call uncertain. The CDR3 loop spans 12 amino acids. CDR3 region: CASSSSTPLAGF. CDR3 DNA sequence: TGTGCCAGCAGTTCCTCGACCCCATTGGCGGGGTTT.

The rearrangement joins TRBV19 to TRBJ1-1; D is uncertain. V dropped 3 bases and J dropped 4 bases, with 9 bases sitting between them. Germline V lookup: CDR1 LNHDA, CDR2 SQIVND (reference sequence). The CDR3 runs to 13 residues. CDR3 in amino acids: CASSMRAGTEAFF. CDR3 DNA sequence: TGTGCCAGTAGTATGAGGGCTGGCACTGAAGCTTTCTTT.

The chain has TRBV6-5 and TRBJ1-1, with D possibly matching TRBD1 (6 bases). CDR3 length equals 14 residues. Germline V gives CDR1 MNHEY, CDR2 SVGAGI. V was trimmed by 7 bases and J by 8 bases, leaving 20 bases between them. The CDR3 here is CASIRGPTPSEAFF. CDR3 coding DNA: TGTGCCAGCATCAGGGGCCCAACACCGTCGGAAGCTTTCTTT.

This clone has a single count. V usage is TRBV7-8 and J usage is TRBJ2-1, with D uncertain. The V and J ends lost 1 base and 0 bases respectively, with 13 bases between them. CDR1 is SGHVS, CDR2 FQNEAQ, per germline. This CDR3 spans 17 amino acids. The CDR3 here is CASSLVGQTFSYNEQFF. CDR3 in DNA: TGTGCCAGCAGCTTAGTAGGTCAGACTTTCTCCTACAATGAGCAGTTCTTC.

CDR3 loop: CASSLSSDSAETQYF. The CDR3 DNA sequence: TGTGCCAGCAGCTTATCCTCGGACTCGGCCGAGACCCAGTACTTC. This chain joins TRBV11-2 and TRBJ2-5; TRBD2 is a possible D gene (5 bases). CDR1 is SGHAT, CDR2 FQNNGV, per germline. CDR3 length: 15 amino acids. V lost 2 bases and J 5 bases, leaving 15 bases between the germline ends.